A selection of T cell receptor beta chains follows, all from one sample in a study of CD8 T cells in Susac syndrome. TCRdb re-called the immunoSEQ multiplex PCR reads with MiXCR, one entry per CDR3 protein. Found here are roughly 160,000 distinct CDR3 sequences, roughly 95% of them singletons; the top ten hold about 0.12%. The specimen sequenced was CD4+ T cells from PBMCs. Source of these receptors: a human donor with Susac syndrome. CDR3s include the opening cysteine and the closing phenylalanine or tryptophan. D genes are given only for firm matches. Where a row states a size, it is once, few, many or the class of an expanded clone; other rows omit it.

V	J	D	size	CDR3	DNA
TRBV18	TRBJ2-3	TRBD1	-	CASSPQTGGAGDTQYF	TGTGCCAGCTCACCCCAAACAGGGGGCGCCGGAGATACGCAGTATTTT
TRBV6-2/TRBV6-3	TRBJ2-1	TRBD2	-	CAASAGAPSYNEQFF	TGTGCCGCAAGTGCGGGAGCTCCCTCCTACAATGAGCAGTTCTTC
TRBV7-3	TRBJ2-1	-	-	CASSLAEASNEQFF	TGTGCCAGCAGCTTAGCAGAGGCCAGCAATGAGCAGTTCTTC
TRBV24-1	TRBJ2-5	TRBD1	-	CATEQGETQYF	TGTGCCACCGAACAGGGGGAGACCCAGTACTTC
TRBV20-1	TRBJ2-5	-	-	CSAAGGTQETQYF	TGCAGTGCGGCCGGGGGAACCCAAGAGACCCAGTACTTC
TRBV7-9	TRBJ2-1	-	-	CASSQRGLDEQFF	TGTGCCAGCAGCCAGAGGGGATTGGATGAGCAGTTCTTC
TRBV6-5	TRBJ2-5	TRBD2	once	CASSYSLAGGQETQYF	TGTGCCAGCAGTTACTCACTAGCGGGAGGCCAAGAGACCCAGTACTTC
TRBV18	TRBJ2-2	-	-	CASSPGHWELSNTGELFF	TGTGCCAGCTCACCCGGACACTGGGAGCTATCGAACACCGGGGAGCTGTTTTTT
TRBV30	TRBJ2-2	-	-	CAWRPGIGELFF	TGTGCCTGGAGGCCTGGGATCGGGGAGCTGTTTTTT
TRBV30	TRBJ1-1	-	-	CAWSVSVGTEAFF	TGTGCCTGGAGTGTATCCGTGGGGACTGAAGCTTTCTTT
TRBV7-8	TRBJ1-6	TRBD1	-	CASSKGGQGNSPLHF	TGTGCCAGCAGCAAAGGGGGACAGGGGAATTCACCCCTCCACTTT
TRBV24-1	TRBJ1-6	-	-	CATAEGVVGSPLHF	TGTGCCACGGCCGAGGGTGTTGTAGGTTCACCCCTCCACTTT
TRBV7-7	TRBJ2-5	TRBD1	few	CASSRQGETQYF	TGTGCTAGCAGCCGACAGGGAGAGACCCAGTACTTC
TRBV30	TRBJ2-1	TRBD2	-	CAWSVLGLAGAYNEQFF	TGTGCCTGGAGTGTATTGGGACTAGCGGGAGCCTACAATGAGCAGTTCTTC
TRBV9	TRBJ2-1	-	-	CASSVGTLRSSGNEQFF	TGTGCCAGCAGCGTAGGGACTTTGCGGAGTTCGGGGAATGAGCAGTTCTTC
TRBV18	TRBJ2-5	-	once	CASSLTDLDQYF	TGTGCCAGCTCTCTAACCGACCTCGACCAGTACTTC
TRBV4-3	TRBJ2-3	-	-	CASSLIPGADTQYF	TGCGCCAGCAGCCTTATCCCAGGGGCAGATACGCAGTATTTT
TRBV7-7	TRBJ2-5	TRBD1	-	CASSPGTGPETQYF	TGTGCTAGCAGCCCCGGGACAGGGCCGGAGACCCAGTACTTC
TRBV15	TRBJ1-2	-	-	CATSRDQGYYGYTF	TGTGCCACCAGCAGAGATCAGGGGTACTATGGCTACACCTTC
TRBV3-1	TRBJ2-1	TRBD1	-	CASSPRQGNRNEQFF	TGTGCCAGCAGCCCCAGACAGGGGAATAGGAATGAGCAGTTCTTC
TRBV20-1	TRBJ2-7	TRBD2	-	CSARDPSGAWGEQYF	TGCAGTGCTAGAGACCCTAGCGGAGCCTGGGGGGAGCAGTACTTC
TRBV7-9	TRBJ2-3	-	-	CASSFPADTQYF	TGTGCCAGCAGCTTTCCTGCAGATACGCAGTATTTT
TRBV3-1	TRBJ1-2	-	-	CASSQGTAGYTF	TGTGCCAGCAGCCAAGGGACAGCAGGCTACACCTTC
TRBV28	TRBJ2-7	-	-	CASSLSWEQYF	TGTGCCAGCAGTTTGTCGTGGGAGCAGTACTTC
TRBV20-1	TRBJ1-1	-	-	CSARAGSTEAFF	TGCAGTGCCCGGGCAGGGAGCACTGAAGCTTTCTTT
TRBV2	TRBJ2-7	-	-	CASSEALPYEQYF	TGTGCCAGCAGTGAAGCCCTACCCTACGAGCAGTACTTC
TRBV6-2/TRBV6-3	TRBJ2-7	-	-	CASSGGQNYEQYF	TGTGCCAGCAGTGGGGGACAAAACTACGAGCAGTACTTC
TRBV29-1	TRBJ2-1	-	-	CSVELENSGIYNEQFF	TGCAGCGTTGAATTGGAGAATAGCGGTATTTACAATGAGCAGTTCTTC
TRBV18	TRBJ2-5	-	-	CASSPGLPSEGTQYF	TGTGCCAGCTCACCAGGACTGCCGTCCGAGGGGACCCAGTACTTC
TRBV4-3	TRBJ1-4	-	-	CASSQDNPLIGSEKLFF	TGCGCCAGCAGCCAAGATAATCCGCTGATTGGGAGTGAAAAACTGTTTTTT
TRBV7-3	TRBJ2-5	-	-	CASSVNPGQIETQYF	TGTGCCAGCAGCGTGAACCCGGGACAAATAGAGACCCAGTACTTC
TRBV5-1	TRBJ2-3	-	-	CASSLVARETDTQYF	TGCGCCAGCAGCTTGGTAGCCAGGGAGACAGATACGCAGTATTTT
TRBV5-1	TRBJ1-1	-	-	CASSLRRPRSPKLGTEAFF	TGCGCCAGCAGCTTGAGGCGACCGCGAAGCCCCAAGTTAGGCACTGAAGCTTTCTTT
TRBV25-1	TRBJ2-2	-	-	CASSDPRYTGELFF	TGTGCCAGCAGTGACCCCCGATACACCGGGGAGCTGTTTTTT
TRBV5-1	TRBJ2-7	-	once	CASSLARGGYEQYF	TGCGCCAGCAGCTTGGCTAGAGGCGGATACGAGCAGTACTTC
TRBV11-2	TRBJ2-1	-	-	CASSPPTGRNNEQFF	TGTGCCAGCAGCCCCCCGACAGGGAGGAACAATGAGCAGTTCTTC
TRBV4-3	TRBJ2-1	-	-	CASSQEGGTYNEQFF	TGCGCCAGCAGCCAAGAGGGGGGCACCTACAATGAGCAGTTCTTC
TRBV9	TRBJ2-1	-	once	CASSVMGREQFF	TGTGCCAGCAGCGTAATGGGGAGGGAGCAGTTCTTC
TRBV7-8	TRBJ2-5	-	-	CASSPRRGRHETQYF	TGTGCCAGCAGCCCCCGACGGGGTAGACATGAGACCCAGTACTTC
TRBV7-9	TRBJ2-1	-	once	CASSLLGVTYNEQFF	TGTGCCAGCAGCTTATTGGGGGTAACCTACAATGAGCAGTTCTTC
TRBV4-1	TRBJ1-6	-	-	CASSQDRVSLSPLHF	TGCGCCAGCAGCCAAGATCGAGTTTCTCTTTCACCCCTCCACTTT
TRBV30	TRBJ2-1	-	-	CACTQADNEQFF	TGTGCCTGTACACAGGCGGACAATGAGCAGTTCTTC
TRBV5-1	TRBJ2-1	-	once	CASSLAGKQFF	TGCGCCAGCAGCTTGGCAGGGAAGCAGTTCTTC
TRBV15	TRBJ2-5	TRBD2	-	CATREAGPPQETQYF	TGTGCCACCAGAGAAGCGGGACCGCCGCAAGAGACCCAGTACTTC
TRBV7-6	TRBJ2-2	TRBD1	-	CASSRDREPGELFF	TGTGCCAGCAGCCGGGACAGGGAACCCGGGGAGCTGTTTTTT
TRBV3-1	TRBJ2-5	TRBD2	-	CASSQESGRRTQYF	TGTGCCAGCAGCCAAGAATCCGGGAGGAGGACCCAGTACTTC
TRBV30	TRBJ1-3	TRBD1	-	CAWDGTAGNTIYF	TGTGCCTGGGACGGGACAGCCGGAAACACCATATATTTT
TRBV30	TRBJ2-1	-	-	CAWSFGLNNEQFF	TGTGCCTGGAGTTTCGGACTTAACAATGAGCAGTTCTTC
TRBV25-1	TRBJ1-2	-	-	CASSEQGRGYGYTF	TGTGCCAGCAGTGAACAGGGTAGGGGCTATGGCTACACCTTC
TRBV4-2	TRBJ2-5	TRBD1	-	CASSQMDRGETQYF	TGTGCCAGCAGCCAGATGGACAGGGGAGAGACCCAGTACTTC
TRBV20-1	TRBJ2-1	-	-	CSASAPSFVRFF	TGCAGTGCTAGCGCACCGAGCTTTGTAAGGTTCTTC
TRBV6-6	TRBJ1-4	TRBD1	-	CASSPGQGMEKLFF	TGTGCCAGCAGTCCGGGACAGGGGATGGAAAAACTGTTTTTT